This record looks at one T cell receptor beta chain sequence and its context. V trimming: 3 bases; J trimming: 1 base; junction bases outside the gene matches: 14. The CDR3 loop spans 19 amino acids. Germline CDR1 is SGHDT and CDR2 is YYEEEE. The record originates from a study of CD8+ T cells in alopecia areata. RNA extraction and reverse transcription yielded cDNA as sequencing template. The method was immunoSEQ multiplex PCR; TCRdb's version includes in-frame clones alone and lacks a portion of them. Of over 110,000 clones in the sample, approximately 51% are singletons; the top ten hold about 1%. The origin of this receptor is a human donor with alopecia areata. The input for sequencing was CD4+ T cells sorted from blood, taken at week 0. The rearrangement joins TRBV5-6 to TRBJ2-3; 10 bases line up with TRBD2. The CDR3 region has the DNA TGTGCCAGCAGCTCCCCTGGCCCCCGGACTAGCGGACGCACAGATACGCAGTATTTT. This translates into CASSSPGPRTSGRTDTQYF. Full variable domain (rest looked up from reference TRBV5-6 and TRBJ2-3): DAGVTQSPTHLIKTRGQQVTLRCSPKSGHDTVSWYQQALGQGPQFIFQYYEEEERQRGNFPDRFSGHQFPNYSSELNVNALLLGDSALYLCASSSPGPRTSGRTDTQYFGPGTRLTVL.